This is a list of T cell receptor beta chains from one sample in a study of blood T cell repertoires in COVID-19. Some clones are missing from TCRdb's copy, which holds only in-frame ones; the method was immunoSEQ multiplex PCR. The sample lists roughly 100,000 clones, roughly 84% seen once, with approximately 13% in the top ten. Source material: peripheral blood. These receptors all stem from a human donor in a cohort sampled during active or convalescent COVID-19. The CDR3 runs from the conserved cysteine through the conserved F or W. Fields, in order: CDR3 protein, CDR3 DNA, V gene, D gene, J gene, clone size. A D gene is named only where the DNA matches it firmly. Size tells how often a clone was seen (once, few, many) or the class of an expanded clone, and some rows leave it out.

CASSTQTGSTDGYTF	TGCGCCAGCAGCACCCAGACAGGGTCGACAGATGGCTACACCTTC	TRBV5-1	TRBD1	TRBJ1-2	once
CATRDRGDTQYF	TGTGCCACTCGGGACAGGGGAGATACGCAGTATTTT	TRBV10-3	TRBD1	TRBJ2-3	.
CAILPPRGMNTEAFF	TGTGCCATCCTCCCCCCCAGGGGAATGAACACTGAAGCTTTCTTT	TRBV24-1	.	TRBJ1-1	.
CATTGVTGELFF	TGTGCCACGACAGGGGTTACCGGGGAGCTGTTTTTT	TRBV27	TRBD1	TRBJ2-2	.
CASSRTPDSYNEQFF	TGTGCCAGCAGCCGGACTCCTGACTCCTACAATGAGCAGTTCTTC	TRBV9	.	TRBJ2-1	.
CASSYLAGVQETQYF	TGTGCCAGCAGTTACTTAGCGGGGGTACAAGAGACCCAGTACTTC	TRBV6-2/TRBV6-3	TRBD2	TRBJ2-5	.
CSAAANYGYTF	TGCAGTGCCGCAGCTAACTATGGCTACACCTTC	TRBV20-1	.	TRBJ1-2	.
CASSPSGGPDEQFF	TGTGCCAGCAGCCCCTCGGGGGGGCCCGATGAGCAGTTCTTC	TRBV3-1/TRBV3-2	TRBD2	TRBJ2-1	.
CASSYSLADNSPLHF	TGTGCCAGCAGTTACTCGCTGGCAGATAATTCACCCCTCCACTTT	TRBV6-5	.	TRBJ1-6	.
CASSIPPDRAPFF	TGTGCCAGTAGTATCCCGCCCGACAGGGCGCCGTTCTTC	TRBV19	TRBD1	TRBJ2-1	once
CASSQDRGTQYF	TGTGCCAGCAGCCAAGATCGGGGGACCCAGTACTTC	TRBV3-1/TRBV3-2	.	TRBJ2-5	few
CASSQDWHQGYTF	TGTGCCAGCAGCCAAGATTGGCATCAGGGCTACACCTTC	TRBV3-1/TRBV3-2	.	TRBJ1-2	.
CASRLRTGTFF	TGTGCCAGCAGGCTTCGGACAGGAACTTTCTTT	TRBV6-5	TRBD1	TRBJ1-1	.
CASSFRGQPQHF	TGTGCCAGCAGTTTTCGGGGTCAGCCCCAGCATTTT	TRBV27	.	TRBJ1-5	.
CASSRRGSGNTIYF	TGCGCCAGCAGCCGCAGGGGATCTGGAAACACCATATATTTT	TRBV5-1	.	TRBJ1-3	.
CAAGRDTASGYTF	TGTGCCGCCGGCCGAGACACCGCATCGGGCTACACCTTC	TRBV24-1	.	TRBJ1-2	.
CASSPTGSGNTIYF	TGTGCCAGCTCACCGACAGGATCTGGAAACACCATATATTTT	TRBV18	.	TRBJ1-3	.
CASSQERGGQSDGYTF	TGCGCCAGCAGCCAAGAAAGAGGCGGACAGTCCGATGGCTACACCTTC	TRBV4-3	.	TRBJ1-2	.
CASSHRSGQPREGTDTQYF	TGTGCCAGCAGCCACCGTTCGGGACAACCCCGTGAGGGCACAGATACGCAGTATTTT	TRBV3-1/TRBV3-2	.	TRBJ2-3	once
CATSDQRLAYNEQFF	TGTGCCACCAGTGACCAGAGACTAGCCTACAATGAGCAGTTCTTC	TRBV24-1	.	TRBJ2-1	.
CASSQRGGQGDSPLHF	TGTGCCAGCTCACAACGCGGCGGACAGGGAGATTCACCCCTCCACTTT	TRBV18	TRBD1	TRBJ1-6	.
CAWTTGGGTYGYTF	TGTGCCTGGACCACAGGAGGGGGCACCTATGGCTACACCTTC	TRBV30	TRBD1	TRBJ1-2	once
CATSDTTGWNEQFF	TGTGCCACCAGTGACACGACAGGGTGGAATGAGCAGTTCTTC	TRBV24-1	TRBD1	TRBJ2-1	once
CASSLMRIDEQFF	TGTGCCAGCAGCTTGATGAGGATCGATGAGCAGTTCTTC	TRBV11-2	.	TRBJ2-1	.